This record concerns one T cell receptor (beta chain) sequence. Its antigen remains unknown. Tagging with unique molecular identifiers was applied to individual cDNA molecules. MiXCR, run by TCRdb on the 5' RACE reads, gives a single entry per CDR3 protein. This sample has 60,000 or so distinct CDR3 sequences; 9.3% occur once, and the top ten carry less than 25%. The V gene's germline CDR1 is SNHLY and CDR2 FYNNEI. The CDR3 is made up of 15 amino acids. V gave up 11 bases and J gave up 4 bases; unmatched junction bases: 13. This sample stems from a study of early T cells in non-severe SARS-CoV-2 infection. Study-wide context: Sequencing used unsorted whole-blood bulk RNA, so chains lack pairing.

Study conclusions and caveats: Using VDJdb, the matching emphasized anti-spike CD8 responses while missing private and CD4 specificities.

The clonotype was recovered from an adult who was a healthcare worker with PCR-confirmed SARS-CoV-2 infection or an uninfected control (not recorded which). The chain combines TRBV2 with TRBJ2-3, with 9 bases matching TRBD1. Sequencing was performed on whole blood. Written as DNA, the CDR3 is TGTGCCTTTGCCGCCGGACAGGGGAACGCAGATACGCAGTATTTT. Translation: CAFAAGQGNADTQYF.